This T cell receptor beta chain was captured in a study of post-analysis software for immune sequencing data. Study in general: Patients had relapsing-remitting, secondary progressive or progressive-relapsing multiple sclerosis; some lacked subtype.

CDR3 length: 13 residues. Per germline, CDR1 SQVTM and CDR2 ANQGSEA. V was cut by 5 bases and J by 1 base, with 11 bases left in between. Study-wide findings and caveats: By F measure, strong co-clustering occurred among samples prepared in the same batch. Compared with controls, patients showed significantly lower normalized Chao1 diversity. In patients, about 5 TRBV segments were more frequent than in controls, with TRBV5-6, TRBV5-1 and TRBV20-1 among them.

On this clonotype itself: What it binds is unknown.

Unique molecular identifiers were built into the TCR beta cDNA libraries. MiXCR, applied by TCRdb to the PCR reads, yields one record per CDR3 protein. The sample has some 690,000 distinct CDR3 sequences; 25% to 30% are singletons. This chain joins TRBV29-1 and TRBJ1-2; D uncertain. The sequenced material came from blood. This clonotype was obtained from a girl aged 10-17 years with multiple sclerosis. CDR3 sequence: CSVTDGYNYGYTF. Written as DNA, the CDR3 is TGCAGCGTTACTGACGGCTATAACTATGGCTACACCTTC.